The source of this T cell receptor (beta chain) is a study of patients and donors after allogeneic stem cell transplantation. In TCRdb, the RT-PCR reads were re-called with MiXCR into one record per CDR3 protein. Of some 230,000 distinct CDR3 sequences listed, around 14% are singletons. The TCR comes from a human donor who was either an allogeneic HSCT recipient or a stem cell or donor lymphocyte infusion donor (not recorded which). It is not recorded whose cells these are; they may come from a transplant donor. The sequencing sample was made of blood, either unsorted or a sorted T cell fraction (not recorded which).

The CDR3: CASSFDRGGGYTF. In nucleotides, the CDR3 is TGTGCCAGCAGCTTCGACAGGGGTGGTGGCTACACCTTC. This rearrangement joins TRBV7-9 to TRBJ1-2, with TRBD1 matching 8 bases. Looked up from germline, CDR1 is SEHNR and CDR2 is FQNEAQ (reference sequence). The CDR3 is 13 amino acids. V trimming: 3 bases; J trimming: 7 bases; junction bases outside the gene matches: 4. Together with reference TRBV7-9 and TRBJ1-2, the CDR3 gives the full variable domain: DTGVSQNPRHKITKRGQNVTFRCDPISEHNRLYWYRQTLGQGPEFLTYFQNEAQLEKSRLLSDRFSAERPKGSFSTLEIQRTEQGDSAMYLCASSFDRGGGYTFGSGTRLTVV.